This T cell receptor beta chain was recorded in a study of T cells in Graves' hyperthyroidism and ophthalmopathy. Germline V CDR1 and CDR2: SEHNR, FQNEAQ (reference sequence). CDR3 length: 15 amino acids. V was pared by 4 bases and J by 2 bases, with 6 bases of the junction left unmatched. This clonotype was found a few times. Using RNA transcripts as the source, TCR beta CDR3 regions were amplified. The TCR CDR3 first-round RT-PCR relied on the HTBI primer set. TCRdb ran MiXCR on the multiplex PCR reads and lists one entry per CDR3 protein. The sample holds around 500,000 distinct CDR3 sequences, roughly 15% seen once.

J is TRBJ2-7 and V is TRBV7-9, with TRBD1 identical over 9 bases. Sequencing was carried out using blood. This receptor was obtained from a woman aged 35 to 49 with Graves' hyperthyroidism. The CDR3: CASSSGQGQPYEQYF. The CDR3 DNA is TGTGCCAGCAGCTCGGGACAGGGCCAGCCCTACGAGCAGTACTTC. Looking up the rest from reference TRBV7-9 and TRBJ2-7 gives the full variable domain: DTGVSQNPRHKITKRGQNVTFRCDPISEHNRLYWYRQTLGQGPEFLTYFQNEAQLEKSRLLSDRFSAERPKGSFSTLEIQRTEQGDSAMYLCASSSGQGQPYEQYFGPGTRLTVT.